This TCR beta chain stems from a study of technical replicates of blood from a few donors. V was pared by 5 bases and J by 7 bases, with 24 bases between. The CDR3 loop spans 17 amino acids. Looked up from germline, CDR1 is SGHAT and CDR2 is FQNNGV. TCRdb's table, derived via immunoSEQ multiplex PCR, lists solely in-frame clones and lacks some. The table lists around 69,000 clones, 85% to 90% of them singletons. This clone was detected a few times. The chain recombines TRBV11-2 with TRBJ2-1; maybe TRBD2 (6 bases). This sequence originates from a human donor in good health. Some clones in this sample may be carry-over from other donors' samples. The specimen sequenced was PBMCs. The CDR3 is CASSPRGTGGIGNEQFF. The CDR3 nucleotides read TGTGCCAGCAGCCCCCGAGGTACTGGCGGGATTGGAAATGAGCAGTTCTTC.